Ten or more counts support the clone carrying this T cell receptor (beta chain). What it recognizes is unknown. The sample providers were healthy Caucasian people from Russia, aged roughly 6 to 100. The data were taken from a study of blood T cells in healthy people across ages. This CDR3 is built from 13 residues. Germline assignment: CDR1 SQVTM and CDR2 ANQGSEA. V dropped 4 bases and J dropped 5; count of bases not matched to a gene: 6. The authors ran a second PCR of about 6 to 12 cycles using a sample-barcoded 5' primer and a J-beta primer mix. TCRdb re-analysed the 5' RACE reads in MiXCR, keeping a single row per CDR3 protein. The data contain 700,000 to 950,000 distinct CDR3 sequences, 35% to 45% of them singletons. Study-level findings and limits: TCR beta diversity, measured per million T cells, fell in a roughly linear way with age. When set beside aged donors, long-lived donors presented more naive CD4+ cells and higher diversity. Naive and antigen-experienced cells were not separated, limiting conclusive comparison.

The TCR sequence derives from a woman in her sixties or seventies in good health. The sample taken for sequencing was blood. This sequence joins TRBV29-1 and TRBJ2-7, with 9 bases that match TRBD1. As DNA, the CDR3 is TGCAGCGTTGCAAGACAGGGGGGGAACGAGCAGTACTTC. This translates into CSVARQGGNEQYF.